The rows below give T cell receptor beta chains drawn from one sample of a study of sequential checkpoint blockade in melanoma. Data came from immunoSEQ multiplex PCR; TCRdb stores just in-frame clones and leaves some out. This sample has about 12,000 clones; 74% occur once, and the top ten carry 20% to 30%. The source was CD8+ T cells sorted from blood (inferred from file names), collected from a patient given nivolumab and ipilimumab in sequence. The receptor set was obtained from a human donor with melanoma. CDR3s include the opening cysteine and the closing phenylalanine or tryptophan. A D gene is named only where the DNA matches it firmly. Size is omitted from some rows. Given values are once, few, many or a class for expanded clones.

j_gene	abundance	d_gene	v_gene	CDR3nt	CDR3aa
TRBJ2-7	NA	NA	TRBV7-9	TGTGCCAGCAGCCAAGATAGGCAGGCCTACGAGCAGTACTTC	CASSQDRQAYEQYF
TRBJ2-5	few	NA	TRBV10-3	TGTGCCATCAGTGACTCGCCTCGGGGAGGGACCCAGTACTTC	CAISDSPRGGTQYF
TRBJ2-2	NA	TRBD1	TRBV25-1	TGTGCCAGCAGTGAGGACAGGGTTGCCACCGGGGAGCTGTTTTTT	CASSEDRVATGELFF
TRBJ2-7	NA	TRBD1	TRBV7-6	TGTGCCAGCAGTCCAGACAGGGTCGGTCCCTACGAGCAGTACTTC	CASSPDRVGPYEQYF
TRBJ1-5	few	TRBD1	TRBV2	TGTGCCAGCAGTGAGGGACAGGGGGCTTGGCAGCCCCAGCATTTT	CASSEGQGAWQPQHF
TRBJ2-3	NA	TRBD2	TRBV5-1	TGCGCCAGCAGCTCATTCGGGGGGGCAGATACGCAGTATTTT	CASSSFGGADTQYF
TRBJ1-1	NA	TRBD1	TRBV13	TGTGCCAGCAGCTTAGAGATCCCCCGGACAGGGGCTGAGAACACTGAAGCTTTCTTT	CASSLEIPRTGAENTEAFF
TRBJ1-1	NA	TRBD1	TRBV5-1	TGCGCCAGCAGCGACGGGACAGGGTTAACTGAAGCTTTCTTT	CASSDGTGLTEAFF
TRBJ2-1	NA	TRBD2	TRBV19	TGTGCCAGTAGTTTAGCGGGTAGCTCCTACAATGAGCAGTTCTTC	CASSLAGSSYNEQFF
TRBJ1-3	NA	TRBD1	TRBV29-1	TGCAGCGTTTGGGCAGGGGGACAGAGCTCTGGAAACACCATATATTTT	CSVWAGGQSSGNTIYF
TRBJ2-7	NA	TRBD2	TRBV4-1	TGCGCCAGCAGCCAGGGGGGTTCGGGGCGGGAGGGCCGTGCGGGCGAGCAGTACTTC	CASSQGGSGREGRAGEQYF
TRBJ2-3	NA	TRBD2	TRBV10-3	TGTGCCATCAGTGAGGCCGGGACTAGCGGGGGTGGCACAGATACGCAGTATTTT	CAISEAGTSGGGTDTQYF
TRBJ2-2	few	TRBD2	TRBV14	TGTGCCAGCAGCCCCGAGGGAGGGACCGGGGAGCTGTTTTTT	CASSPEGGTGELFF
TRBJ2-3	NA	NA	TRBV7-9	TGTGCCAGCAGCTTAGCGCGAGCAGATACGCAGTATTTT	CASSLARADTQYF
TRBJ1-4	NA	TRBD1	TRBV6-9	TGTGCCAGCAGTTACCCTGACAGGGGAGCTAATGAAAAACTGTTTTTT	CASSYPDRGANEKLFF
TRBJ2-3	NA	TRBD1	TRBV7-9	TGTGCCAGTAAGGACAGGGACTTCACAGATACGCAGTATTTT	CASKDRDFTDTQYF
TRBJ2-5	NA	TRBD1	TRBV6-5	TGTGCCAGCAGTGGGACAGGTTCGCATGAGACCCAGTACTTC	CASSGTGSHETQYF
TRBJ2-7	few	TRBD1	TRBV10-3	TGTGCCACGAGGACAGGGGAGTACGAGCAGTACTTC	CATRTGEYEQYF
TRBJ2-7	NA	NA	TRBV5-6	TGTGCCAGCAGCTTGGACAGAGCCTCCTACGAGCAGTACTTC	CASSLDRASYEQYF